This is a list of T cell receptor beta chains from one sample in a study of identical twins. Via MiXCR, TCRdb re-called the 5' RACE reads, giving one row per CDR3 protein. Among more than 600,000 distinct CDR3 sequences, roughly 18% were seen once, and the ten largest hold over 10%. This sample was also put to use in a study of T cells expressing NK-cell markers.

Specimen: PBMCs. The receptors were gathered from a woman aged 18 to 35 in good health. Each CDR3 is given with its conserved first and last residue. Each record gives: J gene, V gene, CDR3 protein.

>TRBJ2-1|TRBV7-2
CASSLGGQGGSEQFF
>TRBJ1-5|TRBV5-6
CASSFRQAGNQPQHF
>TRBJ2-7|TRBV20-1
CSARPSSKPLYEQYF
>TRBJ1-2|TRBV29-1
CSVEDRDRPGYTF
>TRBJ2-1|TRBV5-1
CASSPDLNNEQFF
>TRBJ2-7|TRBV7-9
CASSRRGGQEISYEQYF
>TRBJ2-1|TRBV24-1
CATSDQAGGQNEQFF
>TRBJ2-2|TRBV11-1
CASSSTRPGTASNTGELFF
>TRBJ2-4|TRBV5-6
CASSFRGAKNIQYF
>TRBJ2-7|TRBV12-5
CASRSGGVVSEQYF
>TRBJ2-5|TRBV12-3/TRBV12-4
CASSPPAGGFETQYF
>TRBJ2-3|TRBV3-1
CASSPRAHTDTQYF
>TRBJ2-1|TRBV5-6
CASSLDQSGEPGEQFF
>TRBJ2-3|TRBV9
CASSVKGREGTDTQYF
>TRBJ1-1|TRBV20-1
CSASRSSGDTEAFF
>TRBJ1-1|TRBV20-1
CSARAQGMNTEAFF
>TRBJ2-5|TRBV5-6
CASSILSGRSGKTQYF
>TRBJ2-7|TRBV2
CASGLQAGGREQYF
>TRBJ2-1|TRBV12-3/TRBV12-4
CASFGLAGGPQFF
>TRBJ2-2|TRBV7-9
CASSLRLAGALTGELFF
>TRBJ1-1|TRBV11-2
CASSLAPPGTEAFF
>TRBJ1-1|TRBV5-5
CASSWGPGGIAEAFF
>TRBJ2-3|TRBV20-1
CSARDRGGRRTDTQYF
>TRBJ2-2|TRBV3-1
CASQRLGLLNTGELFF
>TRBJ2-3|TRBV20-1
CSARDTTSTDTQYF
>TRBJ1-6|TRBV12-3/TRBV12-4
CASSFQNSPLHF
>TRBJ2-5|TRBV12-3/TRBV12-4
CASSSQGSGQETQYF
>TRBJ1-2|TRBV24-1
CATCPPDRGELDYTF
>TRBJ2-3|TRBV6-5
CASSYSRIDTQYF
>TRBJ1-1|TRBV7-8
CASSPLSELAAFF
>TRBJ2-2|TRBV20-1
CSARDPRGSAGELFF
>TRBJ1-4|TRBV20-1
CSARDGKGEKLFF
>TRBJ1-4|TRBV29-1
CSGKDRVDEKLFF
>TRBJ2-3|TRBV7-9
CASSLASNKDTQYF
>TRBJ2-3|TRBV7-9
CASSTSSDTQYF
>TRBJ2-1|TRBV11-3
CASSLSIDNEQFF
>TRBJ1-1|TRBV5-1
CASSWTANTEAFF
>TRBJ2-1|TRBV6-2/TRBV6-3
CASSYGAPSYNEQFF
>TRBJ1-1|TRBV5-1
CASSLIVGRPEAFF
>TRBJ2-7|TRBV29-1
CSVLGQGSSYEQYF
>TRBJ2-2|TRBV20-1
CSATSGLAIGELFF
>TRBJ2-3|TRBV11-2
CASSLDARLAGAGFTDTQYF
>TRBJ1-2|TRBV29-1
CSVAGQAFYGYTF
>TRBJ2-7|TRBV20-1
CSAGTSGRDEQYF
>TRBJ1-5|TRBV27
CASSQRQGGQPQHF
>TRBJ2-6|TRBV5-5
CASSFTRSGANVLTF
>TRBJ2-1|TRBV7-2
CASSLAANPYNEQFF
>TRBJ1-1|TRBV20-1
CSASLTGTKTFF
>TRBJ1-1|TRBV5-1
CASSSRFMNTEAFF
>TRBJ2-7|TRBV12-3/TRBV12-4
CASSPGPQTREQYF